The source of this TCR beta chain is a study of CXCR3-negative and CXCR3-positive naive CD8 T cells. Looking at the study overall: The total count of TRB reads reached about 135 million, and each library contributed about 1.5 +/- 0.3 million.

UMI-tagged TRB cDNA libraries were built via 5' RACE. From the 5' RACE reads, TCRdb lists one entry per CDR3 protein and no DNA. The sample includes several thousand distinct CDR3 sequences. Every subset of CD8+ T cells was sorted in triplicate at 250,000 to 350,000 cells each. Study conclusions and caveats: The study found more hydrophobic TRB CDR3s in CXCR3-positive naive cells than in CXCR3-negative naive cells.

About this clonotype: The antigen is undetermined.

Sequencing was carried out using naive CXCR3+ CD8+ T cells from blood. Subset meaning: CD45RO-CCR7+CD27+CD95- naive CD8+ T cells expressing CXCR3 (TNR3+). This TCR was sampled from a human donor in good health. Some clones in this sample may be carry-over from other donors' samples.

The chain's CDR3 is CASSRTGAGDEQYF. V gene TRBV5-1 combines with J gene TRBJ2-7; TCRdb outputs TRBD1, but without DNA this stays unchecked. The CDR3 spans 14 residues. CDR1 is SGHRS, CDR2 YFSETQ, per germline.